The 4 T cell receptor beta chains in this list originate from one sample, sequenced in a study of blood T cell repertoires in COVID-19. Measured with immunoSEQ multiplex PCR; TCRdb has only the in-frame clones, and not every one. Among around 91,000 clones listed, roughly 85% were seen once. Specimen: peripheral blood. Source of these receptors: an elderly man with acute or convalescent COVID-19.

This rearrangement joins TRBV5-4 to TRBJ2-7; D is perhaps TRBD1 (6 bases). Germline values: CDR1 SGHNT, CDR2 YYREEE (reference sequence). The CDR3 spans 15 residues. With 4 bases removed from V and 6 bases from J, the gap between germline ends came to 20 bases. This CDR3 reads CASSPTGNQYSEQYF. The CDR3 DNA sequence: TGTGCCAGCAGCCCAACAGGGAATCAGTATTCCGAGCAGTACTTC.

The V and J genes are TRBV5-6 and TRBJ2-5; 13 bases line up with TRBD2. Germline V lookup: CDR1 SGHDT, CDR2 YYEEEE. V lost 0 bases and J lost 5; bases outside the gene matches: 10. The CDR3 extends over 18 amino acids. CDR3 loop: CASSLGPWTSGSGETQYF. In DNA form, the CDR3 reads TGTGCCAGCAGCTTGGGGCCGTGGACTAGCGGGAGCGGCGAGACCCAGTACTTC.

This clone was counted a few times. The chain is built from TRBV4-1 and TRBJ2-4; 12 nucleotides align to TRBD1. CDR1 is MGHRA, CDR2 YSYEKL, per germline. The CDR3 spans 17 residues. Trimming removed 0 bases from V and 6 bases from J; junction bases left unmatched: 6. The DNA for the CDR3 is TGCGCCAGCAGCCAAGATTACGGGACAGGGGGCGCAAACATTCAGTACTTC. Translation gives CASSQDYGTGGANIQYF.

This chain connects TRBV7-8 to TRBJ2-5; 9 bases align to TRBD2. The CDR3 consists of 15 residues. Germline assignment: CDR1 SGHVS and CDR2 FQNEAQ. Losses at the gene ends were 1 base for V and 2 bases for J; bases not matched to a gene: 2. CDR3 nucleotides: TGTGCCAGCAGCTTAGGACTAGCGGTACAAGAGACCCAGTACTTC. It encodes CASSLGLAVQETQYF.